Shown below are 23 T cell receptor beta chains from a single sample sequenced in a study of T cell responses to AZD1222 COVID-19 vaccine. Produced via immunoSEQ multiplex PCR; TCRdb's table is partial and in-frame only. The sample lists 90,000 to 120,000 clones; around 93% were seen once. Sequences were derived from peripheral blood, sampled 28 days after the second AZD1222 dose. The receptors come from an adult who received the AZD1222 COVID-19 vaccine.

This clone was counted between two and nine times. V is TRBV30 and J is TRBJ1-3; D remains unclear. The CDR3 loop spans 15 amino acids. Trimming removed 3 bases from V and 3 bases from J, with 15 bases in between. Germline values: CDR1 GTSNPN, CDR2 SVGIG (reference sequence). The DNA of the CDR3 is TGTGCCTGGAGGGGCAAGGGCAAATATGGAAACACCATATATTTT. It specifies CAWRGKGKYGNTIYF.

The chain recombines TRBV7-2 with TRBJ2-2, with 8 bases lining up with TRBD1. The CDR3 contains 15 residues. Germline V lookup: CDR1 SGHTA, CDR2 FQGNSA. J was trimmed by 4 bases and V by 5 bases; bases with no gene match: 6. CDR3 coding DNA: TGTGCCAGCAGCCAAACTGGGACAGGCACCGGGGAGCTGTTTTTT. Its protein product is CASSQTGTGTGELFF.

This chain uses TRBV4-2 with TRBJ2-2; no clear D gene. The CDR3 is 14 amino acids. Germline V gene data show CDR1 as LGHNA and CDR2 as YNFKEQ. V was clipped by 0 bases and J by 4 bases, with 6 bases between them. Written as DNA, the CDR3 is TGTGCCAGCAGCCAAGATGCCCCCACCGGGGAGCTGTTTTTT. This gives the protein CASSQDAPTGELFF.

The chain is built from TRBV7-8 and TRBJ1-6; 9 bases align to TRBD1. This CDR3 has 12 amino acids. After removal of 5 bases from V and 13 bases from J, the junction contained 3 bases not matched to a gene. Looked up from germline, CDR1 is SGHVS and CDR2 is FQNEAQ. For the CDR3, the DNA is TGTGCCAGCAGCGGAGACAGGGGGCCCCTCCACTTT. This codes for CASSGDRGPLHF.

The chain uses TRBV5-8 and TRBJ2-7; 8 positions match TRBD1. The germline gives CDR1 SGHTS, CDR2 YDEGEE. With V trimmed by 5 bases and J by 3 bases, 4 bases remained unmatched. The CDR3 is 13 amino acids. The CDR3, as DNA: TGTGCCAGCAGAGACAGGGGTTACTACGAGCAGTACTTC. The encoded protein is CASRDRGYYEQYF.

The chain links TRBV19 to TRBJ2-1, with 9 bases fitting TRBD1. The junction had 2 bases not matched to a gene; V was cut back by 5 bases and J by 9 bases. Looked up from germline, CDR1 is LNHDA and CDR2 is SQIVND (reference sequence). The length of the CDR3 is 12 residues. The CDR3 protein is CASSSGQGEQFF. Written as DNA, the CDR3 is TGTGCCAGTAGTTCGGGACAGGGTGAGCAGTTCTTC.

The chain employs TRBV28 and TRBJ1-2; no firm D call. Germline-derived CDR1 and CDR2 are MDHEN and SYDVKM. The ends were cut back, 10 bases at V and 6 bases at J, with 21 bases in the middle. The CDR3 totals 14 residues. CDR3 DNA: TGTGCCATCCAATCCCCTGGGAAAGATGATGGCTACACCTTC. This gives the protein CAIQSPGKDDGYTF.

The rearrangement joins TRBV30 to TRBJ2-7, with no clear D. V lost 4 bases and J 2 bases, leaving 9 bases between the germline ends. The CDR3 totals 12 residues. The germline gives CDR1 GTSNPN, CDR2 SVGIG (reference sequence). The CDR3: CAWTRFTYEQYF. CDR3 in DNA: TGTGCCTGGACCCGGTTCACCTACGAGCAGTACTTC.

The rearrangement links TRBV5-4 to TRBJ1-4, with TRBD1 as a possible D gene (6 bases). The germline V and J ends were trimmed by 1 base and 7 bases, with 11 bases remaining between them. This CDR3 spans 14 amino acids. The V gene's germline CDR1 is SGHNT and CDR2 YYREEE (reference sequence). CDR3 amino acids: CASSLTGRGEKLFF. CDR3 coding DNA: TGTGCCAGCAGCTTGACAGGGCGGGGTGAAAAACTGTTTTTT.

The chain has TRBV11-2 and TRBJ2-3; D is ambiguous. CDR1 is SGHAT, CDR2 FQNNGV, per germline. CDR3 length: 11 amino acids. V was clipped by 3 bases and J by 11 bases, with 9 bases between them. CDR3: CASSLYLQQYF. The CDR3 nucleotides are TGTGCCAGCAGCTTGTATCTCCAGCAGTATTTT.

This chain uses TRBV30 with TRBJ1-3, with no clear D. The length of the CDR3 is 16 residues. The germline V gene encodes CDR1 GTSNPN and CDR2 SVGIG (reference sequence). Trimming stripped 0 bases from V and 0 bases from J, with 12 bases between. The CDR3 nucleotides are TGTGCCTGGAGTGTACCGGGGTATCACTCTGGAAACACCATATATTTT. Amino acid sequence: CAWSVPGYHSGNTIYF.

The chain uses TRBV2 and TRBJ1-5; no firm D call. Germline V gene lookup returns CDR1 SNHLY and CDR2 FYNNEI. Trimming pared 5 bases from V and 0 bases from J, leaving 14 bases between. The CDR3 loop spans 16 amino acids. In DNA, the CDR3 is TGTGCCAGCAGTTTCTGGGCCAGCCTTAGCAATCAGCCCCAGCATTTT. It codes for CASSFWASLSNQPQHF.

The chain carries TRBV7-3 and TRBJ2-7; the D gene is possibly TRBD2 (5 bases). Germline values: CDR1 SGHTA, CDR2 FQGTGA. The CDR3 is made up of 15 amino acids. V lost 3 bases and J 4 bases, leaving 16 bases between the germline ends. The CDR3 region has the DNA TGTGCCAGCAGCTTGTCTAATGGTGGAGGTTACGAGCAGTACTTC. Its protein product is CASSLSNGGGYEQYF.

V is TRBV11-2 and J is TRBJ2-7, with TRBD2 identical over 12 bases. The CDR3 loop spans 14 amino acids. Germline lookup yields CDR1 SGHAT and CDR2 FQNNGV. The ends lost 6 bases at V and 5 bases at J; junction bases unmatched: 5. CDR3 residues: CASSPLAGGNEQYF. Here the CDR3 DNA reads TGTGCCAGCAGTCCACTAGCGGGAGGAAACGAGCAGTACTTC. The full variable domain, rest sourced from reference TRBV11-2 and TRBJ2-7, is EAGVAQSPRYKIIEKRQSVAFWCNPISGHATLYWYQQILGQGPKLLIQFQNNGVVDDSQLPKDRFSAERLKGVDSTLKIQPAKLEDSAVYLCASSPLAGGNEQYFGPGTRLTVT.

This chain connects TRBV5-1 to TRBJ2-3; 10 nucleotides align to TRBD2. CDR3 length: 18 residues. Germline assignment: CDR1 SGHRS and CDR2 YFSETQ. The V gene end was trimmed by 6 bases and the J gene end by 1 base; junction bases not matched to a gene: 14. The CDR3 coding sequence is TGCGCCAGCACCGAGTGGGCTAGCGGGAGAGAGGGCACAGATACGCAGTATTTT. Protein product: CASTEWASGREGTDTQYF.

The J gene is TRBJ2-7, the V gene TRBV18; the D call may be TRBD1 or TRBD2 (7 bases each). CDR1 and CDR2 from the germline V gene are KGHSH and LQKENI. Deletions cut 4 bases from V and 0 bases from J, with 13 bases between. The CDR3 has 15 residues. The CDR3 is CASSLREGASYEQYF. CDR3 coding DNA: TGTGCCAGCTCACTTAGGGAGGGGGCCTCCTACGAGCAGTACTTC.

The chain links TRBV6-4 to TRBJ2-7; 11 nucleotides match TRBD2. The CDR3 has 16 residues. Germline CDR1 reads MRHNA; CDR2 reads SNTAGT. V trimming: 5 bases; J trimming: 0 bases; junction bases outside the gene matches: 6. The DNA for the CDR3 is TGTGCCAGCAGTTCGAAAACTAGCGGGGGCTCCTACGAGCAGTACTTC. Its translation is CASSSKTSGGSYEQYF.

The chain employs TRBV10-3 and TRBJ1-1, with D maybe TRBD1 (5 bases). This CDR3 comprises 16 residues. Trimming stripped 4 bases from V and 6 bases from J, with 21 bases between. CDR1 ENHRY and CDR2 SYGVKD come from the germline V gene. CDR3 bases: TGTGCCATCAGTGGGGGAGAGTTCGGGGGTATTCCTGAAGCTTTCTTT. Translation: CAISGGEFGGIPEAFF.

V is TRBV6-5 and J is TRBJ1-5; the D gene is possibly TRBD1 (5 bases). CDR1 is MNHEY and CDR2 is SVGAGI in the germline V gene. The V end lost 8 bases, the J end lost 0 bases, and 11 bases lay between the germline ends. This CDR3 is 14 amino acids long. The CDR3 is CASGGEHSNQPQHF. The CDR3 nucleotides read TGTGCCAGCGGGGGGGAGCATAGCAATCAGCCCCAGCATTTT.

V and J are TRBV27 and TRBJ1-6; D is possibly TRBD1 (5 bases). Between the trimmed V and J ends, which lost 4 bases and 6 bases, there was a span of 10 bases. CDR1 and CDR2 from the germline V gene are MNHEY and SMNVEV (reference sequence). This CDR3 spans 14 amino acids. Here the CDR3 reads CASSSVGGNSPLHF. Here the CDR3 DNA reads TGTGCCAGCAGTTCTGTCGGGGGTAATTCACCCCTCCACTTT.

V is TRBV18 and J is TRBJ2-2; TRBD1 agrees at 8 bases. The J segment lost 3 bases and the V segment lost 3 bases, leaving 9 bases of the junction unmatched. Germline V gives CDR1 KGHSH, CDR2 LQKENI. The CDR3 totals 17 residues. The CDR3 loop is CASSPLPGQAYTGELFF. In nucleotides, the CDR3 is TGTGCCAGCTCACCCTTACCGGGACAGGCATACACCGGGGAGCTGTTTTTT.

The rearrangement uses TRBV5-4 and TRBJ2-3, with TRBD1 identical over 9 bases. Germline loops: CDR1 SGHNT, CDR2 YYREEE (reference sequence). This CDR3 is 15 amino acids long. The V segment lost 4 bases and the J segment 6 bases; nucleotides outside the gene matches: 9. Written as DNA, the CDR3 is TGTGCCAGCAGCCCCTGGGACAGGGAAAGGGATACGCAGTATTTT. This translates into CASSPWDRERDTQYF.

The rearrangement links TRBV28 to TRBJ2-7; 9 nucleotides align to TRBD1. Losses at the gene ends were 11 bases for V and 2 bases for J; bases not matched to a gene: 4. CDR3 length equals 12 residues. Germline V lookup: CDR1 MDHEN, CDR2 SYDVKM. CDR3 coding DNA: TGTGCCGTACAGGGGGCTGCCTACGAGCAGTACTTC. Translated: CAVQGAAYEQYF.